The T cell receptor beta chain described here comes from a study of a mutant IDH1 vaccine in newly diagnosed glioma. About the study: At weeks 1, 3, 5, 7, 11, 15, 19 and 23, patients received a vaccination, eight in all. Most patients had radiochemotherapy with temozolomide before enrollment; others had one alone. In some groups vaccination began 4-6 weeks post-radiotherapy; others received it with temozolomide.

Indicated time point: week 5, during vaccination. Topical imiquimod was applied with each vaccine dose, which held 300 ug of mutant IDH1 20-mer peptide. Some clones are missing from TCRdb's copy, which holds only in-frame ones; the method was immunoSEQ multiplex PCR. The sample lists some 10,000 clones; roughly 91% were seen once. For this clone: Its antigen is unknown.

Germline values: CDR1 KGHSH, CDR2 LQKENI. There are 13 residues in the CDR3. J gave up 4 bases and V 6 bases, and 2 bases lay outside the gene matches. This chain uses TRBV18 with TRBJ2-2, with 7 bases matching TRBD1. The origin of this receptor is a woman in her 40s with glioma. Some clones in this sample may be carry-over from other donors' samples. This material consisted of PBMCs, taken from a glioma patient whose treatment included an IDH1 peptide vaccine. As DNA, the CDR3 is TGTGCCAGCTCTGGACAGGCCACCGGGGAGCTGTTTTTT. It codes for CASSGQATGELFF.